One TCR beta chain is described in this entry. The antigen is undetermined. Per germline, CDR1 SGHAT and CDR2 FQNNGV. Trimming cost V 3 bases and J 3 bases, with 13 bases left between them. The CDR3 covers 15 residues. This specimen belongs to a study of cytomegalovirus exposure and HLA in healthy donors. Whole-study findings and limits: Among the sequence variants, a highly shared cluster was likely an artifact of sequencing. The authors later linked a missense DCLRE1C variant to TCR beta V- and J-gene trimming.

These donors, healthy bone marrow donors, were studied. Donors were nominally healthy when sampled, though unrecorded immune exposures were likely. PCR was performed using 60 Vbeta and 13 Jbeta primers. Assay: immunoSEQ multiplex PCR; the TCRdb copy retains only in-frame clones and omits some. The table shows around 200,000 clones, with roughly four fifths occurring only once. This clonotype was sampled from a man aged 50-59 years in good health and CMV-seronegative. Sequences were obtained from PBMCs. V usage is TRBV11-2 and J usage is TRBJ2-3, with D possibly TRBD2 on 6 matching bases. The CDR3: CASSLWGEGTDTQYF. CDR3 bases: TGTGCCAGCAGCTTGTGGGGGGAAGGGACAGATACGCAGTATTTT.